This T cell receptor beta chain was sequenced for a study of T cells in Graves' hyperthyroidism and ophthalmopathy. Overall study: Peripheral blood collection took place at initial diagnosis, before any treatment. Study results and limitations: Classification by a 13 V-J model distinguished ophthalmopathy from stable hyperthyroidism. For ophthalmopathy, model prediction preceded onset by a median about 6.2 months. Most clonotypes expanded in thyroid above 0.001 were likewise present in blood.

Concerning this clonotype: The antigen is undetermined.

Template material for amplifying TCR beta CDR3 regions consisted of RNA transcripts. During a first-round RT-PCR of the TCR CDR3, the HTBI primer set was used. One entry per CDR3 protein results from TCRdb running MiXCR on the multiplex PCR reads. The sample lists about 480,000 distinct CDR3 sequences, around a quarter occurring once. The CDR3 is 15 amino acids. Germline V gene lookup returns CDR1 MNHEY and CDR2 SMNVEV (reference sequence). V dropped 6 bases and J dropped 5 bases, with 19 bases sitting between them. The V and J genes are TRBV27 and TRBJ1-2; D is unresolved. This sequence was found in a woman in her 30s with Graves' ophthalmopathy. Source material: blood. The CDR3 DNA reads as TGTGCCAGCAGCCCCGGACGCCCTGGCAAGTATGGCTACACCTTC. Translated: CASSPGRPGKYGYTF.